This section outlines one T cell receptor beta chain sequence together with its context. This clonotype was picked up a small number of times. There is no known antigen for this receptor. No qualities accompany the bases; no much larger clone lies one base away. V gives up 7 bases and J gives up 3 bases, and the segment between their germline ends measures 13 bases. CDR1 and CDR2 were assigned from the germline V gene as SQVTM and ANQGSEA. The CDR3 sequence holds 13 residues, the cysteine and phenylalanine included. Kept here is only the CDR3 DNA, which spans 39 bases and is read in frame from base 1. Amplification of TCR beta CDR3 regions was carried out from RNA transcripts. The TCR CDR3 was subjected to a first round of RT-PCR using the HTBI primer set and the Qiagen OneStep RT-PCR kit. Libraries were constructed in a second round of multiplex PCR, after which size selection and purification were performed. The libraries were sequenced on an Illumina HiSeq2000 using paired-end 100 bp reads. In the paper's pipeline: Raw data were processed with SOAPnuke, discarding reads with adapters, uncalled bases, mean Phred below 15, or no exact constant-primer or identifier match. COPE v1.2.5 was used to merge the high-quality paired reads, and each unique nucleotide sequence was defined as a clonotype. MiTCR v1.1 was used to align clonotypes to the IMGT TRBV, TRBD and TRBJ reference segments. The analysis was restricted to V-J combinations with a frequency above 0.0001, which together covered about 99% of the repertoires. A TCS score was defined as the ratio of F50 (clonal expansion) to E x V (chaos), with BLOSUM62-based TCRdist applied between CDR3 peptides within each V-J. Welch's t-statistics and random forest reduced fewer than 600 V-J features to about 12, which were used in a naive Bayes classifier (R e1071). TCRdb ran its own pipeline on the public reads, namely fastp trimming at Q25 and MiXCR clone calling, and kept in-frame beta chains. Rows are unified per CDR3 protein, each entry keeping the most common DNA and genes. The V and J calls and clone size are TCRdb's, not the authors'. A total of around 530,000 distinct CDR3 sequences appear in this sample, 17% of them only once. Clones ranked in the top ten supply approximately 16% of the sample.

The sample belongs to a study of T cells in Graves' hyperthyroidism and ophthalmopathy (dated by TCRdb to 2018 to 2020). For the wider study: Peripheral blood was sampled at the time of initial diagnosis, prior to any treatment. In several Graves' hyperthyroidism patients, the study also compared T-cell repertoires from thyroid tissue with T-cell repertoires from blood. TCR Vbeta CDR3 sequencing of 130 to 150 peripheral blood samples (roughly 43 ophthalmopathy, 75 or so hyperthyroidism and roughly 17 progressor patients) is reported in the paper. The roughly 91 discovery patients were randomly divided into training and test sets at a 7:3 ratio. After sampling, hyperthyroidism patients received methimazole starting at 30 mg daily, and ophthalmopathy patients received high-dose intravenous methylprednisolone. A discovery cohort of around 98 patients, about 43 with Graves' ophthalmopathy and under 60 with stable Graves' hyperthyroidism, was used to find distinguishing TCR V-J signatures. An independent validation cohort of some 18 hyperthyroidism patients and about 15 patients who later progressed to ophthalmopathy tested prospective prediction of ophthalmopathy. Points the paper makes about the study in general: Blood samples also contained most of the expanded thyroid clonotypes (frequency above 0.001), which suggests that blood repertoires may reflect thyroid immune responses. During validation, the model predicted progression to ophthalmopathy a median of approximately 6 months ahead of onset, with approximately 71% sensitivity and about 72% specificity. A model built on a 13 V-J signature distinguished ophthalmopathy from stable hyperthyroidism, reaching 85% to 90% sensitivity and under 84% specificity in cross-validation and 80%/75% in testing. No statistical method was used to set the sample size in advance, and investigators knew the group allocation.

In the ophthalmopathy patients, disease was moderately to severely active, with a Clinical Activity Score of 3 or more, a NOSPECS grade of 4 or more, and a duration of less than 3 months. The study excluded patients with uncontrolled infections, other autoimmune diseases, pregnancy or lactation. Diagnoses were based on clinical symptoms, serum thyroxine and TRAb, thyroid ultrasound and orbital computed tomography. PBMCs were separated from roughly 10 ml of fresh peripheral blood using Ficoll-Paque density gradient centrifugation. Total RNA was extracted with Trizol reagent, and quality was checked on an Agilent 2100 Bioanalyzer.

This clonotype originated in a woman in her late teens or twenties with Graves' ophthalmopathy. Sequencing input: blood. The rearrangement joined TRBV29-1 to TRBJ2-1; TRBD2 could be the D gene, as 6 bases match. The CDR3 reads CSAAGTDYNEQFF. The bases are TGCAGCGCCGCCGGGACTGACTACAATGAGCAGTTCTTC.